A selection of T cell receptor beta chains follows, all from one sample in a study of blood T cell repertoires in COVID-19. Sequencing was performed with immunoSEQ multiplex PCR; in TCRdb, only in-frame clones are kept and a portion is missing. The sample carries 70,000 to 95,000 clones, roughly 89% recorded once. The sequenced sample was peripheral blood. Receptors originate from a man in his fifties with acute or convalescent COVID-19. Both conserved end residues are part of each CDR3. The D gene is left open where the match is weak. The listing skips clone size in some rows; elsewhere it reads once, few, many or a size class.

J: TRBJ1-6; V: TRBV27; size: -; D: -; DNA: TGTGCCAGCAGGGGCCAGGCCTCCTATAATTCACCCCTCCACTTT; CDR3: CASRGQASYNSPLHF
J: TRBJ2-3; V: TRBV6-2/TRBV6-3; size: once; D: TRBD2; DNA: TGTGCCAGCAGTCCGAGACTAGCGGGGGGGACAGATACGCAGTATTTT; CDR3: CASSPRLAGGTDTQYF
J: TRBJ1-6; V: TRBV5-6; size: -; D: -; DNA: TGTGCCAGCAGCAAGAGCTCCTATAATTCACCCCTCCACTTT; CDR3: CASSKSSYNSPLHF
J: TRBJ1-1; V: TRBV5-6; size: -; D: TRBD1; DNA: TGTGCCAGCAGCTTGGTCGGACAGGGATCGACTGAAGCTTTCTTT; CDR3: CASSLVGQGSTEAFF
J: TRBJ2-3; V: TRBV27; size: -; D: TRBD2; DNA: TGTGCCAGCAGTTTATGGGCCGACTCGGGACTAGCGGGAGCAGATACGCAGTATTTT; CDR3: CASSLWADSGLAGADTQYF
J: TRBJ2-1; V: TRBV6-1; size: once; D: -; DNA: TGTGCCAGCAGTGACGAGGGAGGAAGCTCCTACAATGAGCAGTTCTTC; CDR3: CASSDEGGSSYNEQFF
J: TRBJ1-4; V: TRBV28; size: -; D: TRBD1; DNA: TGTGCCAGCAGTCGCCCGACAGGGCGGTATGAAAAACTGTTTTTT; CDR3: CASSRPTGRYEKLFF
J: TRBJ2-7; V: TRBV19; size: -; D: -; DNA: TGTGCCAGTAGCGGCCAGGGCCTCGAGCAGTACTTC; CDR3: CASSGQGLEQYF
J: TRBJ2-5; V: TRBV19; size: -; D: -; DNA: TGTGCCAGTAGTATAGCGGGGGAAGAGACCCAGTACTTC; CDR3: CASSIAGEETQYF
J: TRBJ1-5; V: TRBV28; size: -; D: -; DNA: TGTGCCAGCTGGGGCAGGGGCAATCAGCCCCAGCATTTT; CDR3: CASWGRGNQPQHF
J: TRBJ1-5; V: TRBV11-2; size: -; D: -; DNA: TGTGCCAGCAGCCTCATCGGGCTGGTTCCCGGGGAGCCCCAGCATTTT; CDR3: CASSLIGLVPGEPQHF
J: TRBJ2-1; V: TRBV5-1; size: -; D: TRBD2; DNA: TGCGCCAGCAGCCCCGGGACAGGACTAGCGGGGGAACTCTACAATGAGCAGTTCTTC; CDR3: CASSPGTGLAGELYNEQFF
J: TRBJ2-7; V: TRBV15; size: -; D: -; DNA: TGTGCCACCAGCAGAGATGGGAGGCAGTCCTACGAGCAGTACTTC; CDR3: CATSRDGRQSYEQYF
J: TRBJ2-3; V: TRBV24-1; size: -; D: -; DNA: TGTGCCACCAGTACCGGCCGGGGGACGCAGTATTTT; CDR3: CATSTGRGTQYF
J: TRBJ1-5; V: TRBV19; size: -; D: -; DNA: TGTGCCAGTAGTCCCTACCGGGACATCACTCAGCCCCAGCATTTT; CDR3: CASSPYRDITQPQHF
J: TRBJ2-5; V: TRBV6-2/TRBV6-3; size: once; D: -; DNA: TGTGCCAGCAGTTACTCTTGGACAGCCTCCCAAGAGACCCAGTACTTC; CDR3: CASSYSWTASQETQYF
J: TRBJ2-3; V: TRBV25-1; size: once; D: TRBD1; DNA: TGTGCCAGCAGCCCTGACAGGGGCACAGATACGCAGTATTTT; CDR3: CASSPDRGTDTQYF
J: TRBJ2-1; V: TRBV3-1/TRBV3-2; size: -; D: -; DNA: TGTGCCAGCAGCCAAGGGCAGTTTAATGAGCAGTTCTTC; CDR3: CASSQGQFNEQFF
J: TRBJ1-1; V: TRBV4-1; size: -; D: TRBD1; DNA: TGCGCCAGCAGCCCGACAGGGGTAGACACTGAAGCTTTCTTT; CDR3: CASSPTGVDTEAFF
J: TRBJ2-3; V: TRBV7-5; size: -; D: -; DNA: TGTGTCAGAAGCTGGTTCGGGATGAGAAATACGCAGTATTTT; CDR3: CVRSWFGMRNTQYF
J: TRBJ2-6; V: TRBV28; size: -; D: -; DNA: TGTGCCAGCAAAGTGGGGGGGCAGGCTACACCTGGGGCCAACGTCCTGACTTTC; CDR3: CASKVGGQATPGANVLTF
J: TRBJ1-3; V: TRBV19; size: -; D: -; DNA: TGTGCCAGTAGTCTTCAACTCGGAAACACCATATATTTT; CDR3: CASSLQLGNTIYF
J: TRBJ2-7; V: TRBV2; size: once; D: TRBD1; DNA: TGTGCCGGGGGACAGGACACCTACGAGCAGTACTTC; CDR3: CAGGQDTYEQYF
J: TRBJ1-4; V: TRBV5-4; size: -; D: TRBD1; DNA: TGTGCCAGCAGCTTGGAGGGACAGGGAACGGATGAAAAACTGTTTTTT; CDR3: CASSLEGQGTDEKLFF
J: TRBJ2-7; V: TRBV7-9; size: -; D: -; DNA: TGTGCCAGCAGCTCCCAGGGGTACGAGCAGTACTTC; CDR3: CASSSQGYEQYF
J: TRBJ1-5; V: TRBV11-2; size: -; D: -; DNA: TGTGCCAGCAGCTTAGGAGACAATCAGCCCCAGCATTTT; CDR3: CASSLGDNQPQHF
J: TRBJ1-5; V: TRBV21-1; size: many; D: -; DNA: TGTGCCAGTCAGGGGGACTATCAGCCCCAGCATTTT; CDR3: CASQGDYQPQHF
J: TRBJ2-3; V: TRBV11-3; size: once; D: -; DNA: TGTGCCAGCAGCTTAGGGCCTAGGGATACGCAGTATTTT; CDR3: CASSLGPRDTQYF
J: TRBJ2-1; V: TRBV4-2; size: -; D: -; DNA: TGTGCCAGCAGCCAAAGGATGGGCGATGAGCAGTTCTTC; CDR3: CASSQRMGDEQFF
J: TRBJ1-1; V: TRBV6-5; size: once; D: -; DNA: TGTGCCAGCAGTTCCAGGGGTCTGAACACTGAAGCTTTCTTT; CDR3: CASSSRGLNTEAFF
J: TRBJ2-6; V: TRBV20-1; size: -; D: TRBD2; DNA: TGCAGTGCTAGTCCCCGCGTCGGTAGCGGGGGCTCTGGGGCCAACGTCCTGACTTTC; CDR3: CSASPRVGSGGSGANVLTF
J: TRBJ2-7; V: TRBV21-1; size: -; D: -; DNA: TGTGCCAGCAACCTCCAACAGGGACCGTCTTCCTACGAGCAGTACTTC; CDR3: CASNLQQGPSSYEQYF
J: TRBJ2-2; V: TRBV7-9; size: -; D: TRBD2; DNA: TGTGCCAGCAGCTCGACTAGCGGGGGGCCCTCGAACACCGGGGAGCTGTTTTTT; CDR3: CASSSTSGGPSNTGELFF
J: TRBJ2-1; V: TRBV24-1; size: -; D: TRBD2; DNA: TGTGCCACCGAGGCAGCGGGGGGGCCCAATGAGCAGTTCTTC; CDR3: CATEAAGGPNEQFF
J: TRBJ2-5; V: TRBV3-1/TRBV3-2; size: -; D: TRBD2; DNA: TGTGCCGCTGCCTCAGGACTAGCGGGAGGAGTAGGCCAAGAGACCCAGTACTTC; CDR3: CAAASGLAGGVGQETQYF
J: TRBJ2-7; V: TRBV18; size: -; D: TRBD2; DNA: TGTGCCAGCTCGGGGGTGACTAGCGGGAGTTACGAGCAGTACTTC; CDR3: CASSGVTSGSYEQYF
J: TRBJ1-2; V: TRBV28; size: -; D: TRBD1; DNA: TGTGCCAGCAGTTCTCCACCGGCAGGGGGTTTTGGCTACACCTTC; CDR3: CASSSPPAGGFGYTF
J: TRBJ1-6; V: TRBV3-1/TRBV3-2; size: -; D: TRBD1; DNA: TGTGCCAGCAGCCCGCGGACAGGGTCTTATTCACCCCTCCACTTT; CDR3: CASSPRTGSYSPLHF
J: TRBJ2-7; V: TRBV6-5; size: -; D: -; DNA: TGTGCCAGCACCCCCGTGGCAGGGGCCTACGAGCAGTACTTC; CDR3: CASTPVAGAYEQYF
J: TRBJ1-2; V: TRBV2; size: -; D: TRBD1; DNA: TGTGCCAGCAGTCCGGGACAGGGGGCGCATGGCTATGGCTACACCTTC; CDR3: CASSPGQGAHGYGYTF
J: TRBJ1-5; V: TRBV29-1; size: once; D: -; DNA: TGCAGCGCCCTAGGCGTCGGCAATCAGCCCCAGCATTTT; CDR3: CSALGVGNQPQHF